The 19 T cell receptor beta chains below all came from one sample that was sequenced in a study of CD8+ T cells in alopecia areata. RNA extraction and reverse transcription yielded cDNA as sequencing template. Assay used: immunoSEQ multiplex PCR; TCRdb lists only in-frame clones, some missing. The sample holds some 13,000 clones, 60% seen once. Lesional scalp punch biopsies and peripheral blood came from alopecia areata patients. Material: skin. All receptors come from a human donor with alopecia areata.

This chain connects TRBV25-1 to TRBJ2-7; 11 bases are a match to TRBD2. The CDR3 extends over 16 amino acids. Unmatched junction bases numbered 7, after V lost 2 bases and J lost 4 bases. Germline V gene data show CDR1 as MGHDK and CDR2 as SYGVNS. The chain's CDR3 is CASSEIAGGPIYEQYF. In nucleotides, the CDR3 is TGTGCCAGCAGTGAAATAGCGGGAGGGCCCATATACGAGCAGTACTTC.

The rearrangement joins TRBV18 to TRBJ2-7, with 7 bases fitting TRBD1. J lost 3 bases, V lost 3 bases, and 11 bases had no gene match. From germline, CDR1 is KGHSH and CDR2 LQKENI. CDR3 length: 16 amino acids. The CDR3 sequence: CASSPVTGTIRYEQYF. CDR3 in DNA: TGTGCCAGCTCACCCGTGACAGGGACGATTCGCTACGAGCAGTACTTC. Full variable domain (rest looked up from reference TRBV18 and TRBJ2-7): NAGVMQNPRHLVRRRGQEARLRCSPMKGHSHVYWYRQLPEEGLKFMVYLQKENIIDESGMPKERFSAEFPKEGPSILRIQQVVRGDSAAYFCASSPVTGTIRYEQYFGPGTRLTVT.

This clone was seen a handful of times. This chain joins TRBV30 and TRBJ2-6; no clear D gene. V gave up 0 bases and J gave up 0 bases, with 6 bases separating them. The CDR3 is made up of 15 amino acids. Germline V gene sequence: CDR1 GTSNPN, CDR2 SVGIG (reference sequence). The CDR3 DNA reads TGTGCCTGGAGTGTACGGGCCTCTGGGGCCAACGTCCTGACTTTC. Translation gives CAWSVRASGANVLTF.

The chain uses TRBV29-1 and TRBJ1-5, with TRBD1 as a possible D gene (6 bases). The CDR3 totals 14 residues. From germline, CDR1 is SQVTM and CDR2 ANQGSEA. V dropped 4 bases and J dropped 5 bases, with 15 bases sitting between them. The CDR3: CSVGLGQPDQPQHF. Here the CDR3 DNA reads TGCAGCGTTGGGCTAGGACAGCCTGATCAGCCCCAGCATTTT.

This chain uses TRBV7-1 with TRBJ2-1; 9 bases map to TRBD2. TRBV7-1 belongs to the ORF category, with a function that is uncertain. The ends lost 4 bases at V and 0 bases at J; junction bases unmatched: 4. The CDR3 totals 16 residues. The CDR3 loop reads CASSLVSGSSYNEQFF. The CDR3 bases are TGTGCCAGCAGCTTAGTTAGCGGGAGCTCCTACAATGAGCAGTTCTTC.

The V call is TRBV28, the J call TRBJ1-1; D call uncertain. Per germline, CDR1 MDHEN and CDR2 SYDVKM. The ends were cut back, 6 bases at V and 5 bases at J, with 10 bases in the middle. This CDR3 spans 12 amino acids. CDR3 sequence reads: CASRAGVTEAFF. DNA of the CDR3: TGTGCCAGCAGGGCCGGGGTGACTGAAGCTTTCTTT.

The rearrangement uses TRBV7-3 and TRBJ2-7; D is undetermined. The CDR3 length is 13 residues. The germline V gene has CDR1 SGHTA and CDR2 FQGTGA. Between the trimmed V and J ends, which lost 3 bases and 4 bases, there was a span of 10 bases. This CDR3 reads CASSLGFKYEQYF. The CDR3 bases are TGTGCCAGCAGCTTGGGCTTCAAGTACGAGCAGTACTTC. Supplemented by reference TRBV7-3 and TRBJ2-7, the full variable domain reads GAGVSQTPSNKVTEKGKYVELRCDPISGHTALYWYRQSLGQGPEFLIYFQGTGAADDSGLPNDRFFAVRPEGSVSTLKIQRTERGDSAVYLCASSLGFKYEQYFGPGTRLTVT.

The gene calls are TRBV2 and TRBJ2-3; TRBD1 aligns across 8 bases. Germline trimming cut 4 bases from V and 2 bases from J; bases unmatched to any gene: 8. The germline CDR1 and CDR2 sequences are SNHLY and FYNNEI. The CDR3 spans 16 residues. DNA for the CDR3: TGTGCCAGCAGTGGTCGAGGGACAGGCTACACAGATACGCAGTATTTT. Its protein product is CASSGRGTGYTDTQYF.

In its sample, this clone was seen a few times. The V and J genes are TRBV5-1 and TRBJ2-1; D uncertain. The germline V gene encodes CDR1 SGHRS and CDR2 YFSETQ. CDR3 length equals 15 residues. Trimming shortened V by 1 base and J by 0 bases, and 8 bases separated the two germline ends. In DNA form, the CDR3 reads TGCGCCAGCAGCTTGTTCCTAAGCTCCTACAATGAGCAGTTCTTC. It translates to CASSLFLSSYNEQFF.

The chain combines TRBV2 with TRBJ2-3; TRBD2 might be the D (6 bases). V gave up 8 bases and J gave up 2 bases, with 17 bases separating them. Per germline, CDR1 SNHLY and CDR2 FYNNEI. CDR3 length: 15 residues. The CDR3 protein is CASGKASAFTDTQYF. Here the CDR3 DNA reads TGTGCCAGCGGGAAGGCTAGCGCATTCACAGATACGCAGTATTTT.

This clone was seen a few times. The rearrangement uses TRBV6-1 and TRBJ2-7; 11 bases are a match to TRBD1. Trimming removed 2 bases from V and 5 bases from J; junction bases left unmatched: 2. CDR1 is MNHNS and CDR2 is SASEGT in the germline V gene. The CDR3 totals 14 residues. CDR3 coding DNA: TGTGCCAGCAGTGAACCGGGACAGGGGGACGAGCAGTACTTC. Protein product: CASSEPGQGDEQYF.

This clone was picked up a small number of times. The V call is TRBV6-5, the J call TRBJ1-1; D might be TRBD1 (5 bases). V lost 2 bases, J lost 3 bases, and 16 bases lay in between. The CDR3 runs 16 residues. Germline V lookup: CDR1 MNHEY, CDR2 SVGAGI. The CDR3 protein is CASSYEGGAGHTEAFF. As DNA, the CDR3 is TGTGCCAGCAGTTACGAGGGTGGGGCAGGGCACACTGAAGCTTTCTTT.

The rearrangement links TRBV6-5 to TRBJ1-1; 10 bases agree with TRBD1. V shed 6 bases, J shed 6 bases, and the junction held 4 bases outside the gene matches. Germline V gene data show CDR1 as MNHEY and CDR2 as SVGAGI. The length of the CDR3 is 13 residues. The CDR3 sequence: CASRTGQGSEAFF. CDR3 bases: TGTGCCAGCAGAACGGGACAGGGGTCTGAAGCTTTCTTT.

V gene TRBV30 combines with J gene TRBJ2-3, with D possibly TRBD1 on 6 matching bases. Germline V lookup: CDR1 GTSNPN, CDR2 SVGIG (reference sequence). The V end lost 3 bases, the J end lost 0 bases, and 13 bases lay between the germline ends. The CDR3 sequence is 15 residues long. The chain's CDR3 is CAWSQSRGSTDTQYF. The CDR3 DNA sequence: TGTGCCTGGAGCCAGTCTAGGGGGAGCACAGATACGCAGTATTTT.

In this sample, this clone turned up a few times. This chain uses TRBV29-1 with TRBJ1-2; weak D call: TRBD1 (5 bases). V was clipped by 4 bases and J by 8 bases, with 38 bases between them. This CDR3 region has 20 residues. Germline V gene lookup returns CDR1 SQVTM and CDR2 ANQGSEA. The CDR3: CSVGFIPLRGDMAGRGGYTF. In nucleotides, the CDR3 is TGCAGCGTTGGGTTTATTCCGTTAAGGGGAGACATGGCGGGGAGGGGCGGCTACACCTTC. Using reference TRBV29-1 and TRBJ1-2 for the parts outside the CDR3, the full variable domain is SAVISQKPSRDICQRGTSLTIQCQVDSQVTMMFWYRQQPGQSLTLIATANQGSEATYESGFVIDKFPISRPNLTFSTLTVSNMSPEDSSIYLCSVGFIPLRGDMAGRGGYTFGSGTRLTVV.

The CDR3 coding sequence is TGCGCCAGCAGCTTGTCGGGTTGGTCAGGGGGATCCTACGAGCAGTACTTC. It specifies CASSLSGWSGGSYEQYF. The chain is built from TRBV5-1 and TRBJ2-7, with TRBD1 matching 7 bases. The CDR3 extends over 17 amino acids. Trimming cost V 1 base and J 1 base; bases outside gene matches: 11. Germline values: CDR1 SGHRS, CDR2 YFSETQ.

This clone was found a few times. The CDR3 region has the DNA TGTGCCAGCAGACCTAGCGGGAGGGGGAAATACAATGAGCAGTTCTTC. The encoded protein is CASRPSGRGKYNEQFF. V is TRBV28 and J is TRBJ2-1; TRBD2 matches at 12 bases. V gave up 6 bases and J gave up 4 bases; unmatched junction bases: 7. The CDR3 loop spans 16 amino acids. Germline assignment: CDR1 MDHEN and CDR2 SYDVKM. The whole variable domain, filled in from reference TRBV28 and TRBJ2-1, reads DVKVTQSSRYLVKRTGEKVFLECVQDMDHENMFWYRQDPGLGLRLIYFSYDVKMKEKGDIPEGYSVSREKKERFSLILESASTNQTSMYLCASRPSGRGKYNEQFFGPGTRLTVL.

This chain uses TRBV28 with TRBJ2-5; no firm D call. CDR1 is MDHEN, CDR2 SYDVKM, per germline. The V gene lost 5 bases and the J gene lost 2 bases, with 3 bases spanning the gap. There are 11 residues in the CDR3. CDR3: CASSLQETQYF. CDR3 nucleotide sequence: TGTGCCAGCAGTCTTCAAGAGACCCAGTACTTC.

This clone was seen more than once but under ten times. This chain joins TRBV7-9 and TRBJ2-1, with TRBD2 matching over 12 bases. The CDR3 spans 14 residues. Germline V gene lookup returns CDR1 SEHNR and CDR2 FQNEAQ (reference sequence). The V and J ends lost 4 bases and 7 bases, in that order; junction bases with no gene match: 2. The CDR3 sequence: CASSSTSGSNEQFF. DNA for the CDR3: TGTGCCAGCAGCTCGACTAGCGGGAGTAATGAGCAGTTCTTC.